Listed below are T cell receptor beta chains from one sample, sequenced in a study of blood T cell repertoires in COVID-19. Measured with immunoSEQ multiplex PCR; TCRdb has only the in-frame clones, and not every one. The sample carries about 93,000 clones, roughly 79% recorded once. Sample: peripheral blood. The origin of the receptors is a human donor in a cohort sampled during active COVID-19. CDR3s include the opening cysteine and the closing phenylalanine or tryptophan. A D gene is named only where the DNA matches it firmly. Clone size is stated in some rows and not others, as once, few, many or a class when expanded.

J gene: TRBJ1-2
clone size: NA
V gene: TRBV9
D gene: TRBD1
CDR3 protein: CASSDGTGYYGYTF
CDR3 DNA: TGTGCCAGCAGCGACGGGACAGGCTACTATGGCTACACCTTC

J gene: TRBJ1-2
clone size: NA
V gene: TRBV10-1
D gene: NA
CDR3 protein: CASSEEGRGGGYTF
CDR3 DNA: TGCGCCAGCAGTGAGGAGGGGAGGGGGGGAGGCTACACCTTC

J gene: TRBJ2-1
clone size: NA
V gene: TRBV4-1
D gene: NA
CDR3 protein: CASSQAQGNNEQFF
CDR3 DNA: TGCGCCAGCAGCCAGGCCCAGGGGAACAATGAGCAGTTCTTC

J gene: TRBJ2-4
clone size: NA
V gene: TRBV5-6
D gene: TRBD1
CDR3 protein: CASSSDREGLAKNIQYF
CDR3 DNA: TGTGCCAGCAGCTCCGACAGGGAAGGTTTGGCCAAAAACATTCAGTACTTC

J gene: TRBJ2-2
clone size: NA
V gene: TRBV19
D gene: NA
CDR3 protein: CASSTTGELFF
CDR3 DNA: TGTGCCAGTAGTACGACCGGGGAGCTGTTTTTT

J gene: TRBJ1-2
clone size: once
V gene: TRBV27
D gene: NA
CDR3 protein: CASRSFQGYGYTF
CDR3 DNA: TGTGCCAGCAGAAGCTTTCAGGGATATGGCTACACCTTC

J gene: TRBJ2-5
clone size: NA
V gene: TRBV6-5
D gene: NA
CDR3 protein: CASSYVSGETQYF
CDR3 DNA: TGTGCCAGCAGTTACGTATCCGGGGAGACCCAGTACTTC

J gene: TRBJ2-1
clone size: many
V gene: TRBV4-1
D gene: NA
CDR3 protein: CASSQEEEASAYYNEQFF
CDR3 DNA: TGCGCCAGCAGCCAAGAAGAAGAAGCTAGCGCGTACTACAATGAGCAGTTCTTC

J gene: TRBJ1-4
clone size: NA
V gene: TRBV2
D gene: TRBD1
CDR3 protein: CASTKQGASNEKLFF
CDR3 DNA: TGTGCCAGCACCAAACAGGGGGCTTCTAATGAAAAACTGTTTTTT

J gene: TRBJ1-5
clone size: NA
V gene: TRBV7-8
D gene: NA
CDR3 protein: CASSSWALNQPQHF
CDR3 DNA: TGTGCCAGCAGCTCTTGGGCCTTGAATCAGCCCCAGCATTTT

J gene: TRBJ1-6
clone size: NA
V gene: TRBV27
D gene: TRBD1
CDR3 protein: CASSSLRGGTGVNSPLHF
CDR3 DNA: TGTGCCAGCAGTTCCCTTAGGGGGGGGACAGGGGTGAATTCACCCCTCCACTTT

J gene: TRBJ2-1
clone size: once
V gene: TRBV28
D gene: TRBD2
CDR3 protein: CASSEPTSGRGNEQFF
CDR3 DNA: TGTGCCAGCAGTGAACCGACTAGCGGGAGGGGTAATGAGCAGTTCTTC

J gene: TRBJ1-2
clone size: NA
V gene: TRBV12-3/TRBV12-4
D gene: NA
CDR3 protein: CASSGGGGYTF
CDR3 DNA: TGTGCCAGCAGTGGGGGGGGTGGCTACACCTTC

J gene: TRBJ2-1
clone size: NA
V gene: TRBV6-5
D gene: NA
CDR3 protein: CASSYGVAEYNEQFF
CDR3 DNA: TGTGCCAGCAGTTACGGAGTAGCGGAATACAATGAGCAGTTCTTC

J gene: TRBJ2-2
clone size: NA
V gene: TRBV7-2
D gene: TRBD2
CDR3 protein: CASSALAGNTGELFF
CDR3 DNA: TGTGCCAGCAGCGCACTAGCGGGGAACACCGGGGAGCTGTTTTTT

J gene: TRBJ2-7
clone size: NA
V gene: TRBV28
D gene: TRBD2
CDR3 protein: CAIDSGGTREQYF
CDR3 DNA: TGTGCCATCGATTCGGGAGGGACTAGGGAGCAGTACTTC

J gene: TRBJ1-2
clone size: NA
V gene: TRBV5-8
D gene: NA
CDR3 protein: CASSSPGLDYGYTF
CDR3 DNA: TGTGCCAGCAGCTCCCCGGGATTGGACTATGGCTACACCTTC

J gene: TRBJ2-1
clone size: NA
V gene: TRBV11-1
D gene: TRBD2
CDR3 protein: CASSPSLAGGRNEQFF
CDR3 DNA: TGTGCCAGCAGCCCATCACTAGCGGGGGGGAGGAATGAGCAGTTCTTC

J gene: TRBJ1-6
clone size: NA
V gene: TRBV28
D gene: NA
CDR3 protein: CASSFYGGGKNSPLHF
CDR3 DNA: TGTGCCAGCAGTTTCTACGGGGGGGGGAAGAATTCACCCCTCCACTTT

J gene: TRBJ2-7
clone size: NA
V gene: TRBV10-3
D gene: NA
CDR3 protein: CAISVDSYEQYF
CDR3 DNA: TGTGCCATCAGTGTAGATTCCTACGAGCAGTACTTC

J gene: TRBJ2-7
clone size: NA
V gene: TRBV5-5
D gene: TRBD1
CDR3 protein: CASSRDRGLYEQYF
CDR3 DNA: TGTGCCAGCAGCCGGGACAGGGGGTTATACGAGCAGTACTTC

J gene: TRBJ1-2
clone size: once
V gene: TRBV12-3/TRBV12-4
D gene: NA
CDR3 protein: CASSLGSPTGYTF
CDR3 DNA: TGTGCCAGCAGTTTGGGCAGTCCGACGGGCTACACCTTC

J gene: TRBJ1-2
clone size: few
V gene: TRBV19
D gene: NA
CDR3 protein: CATTPTGPYGYTF
CDR3 DNA: TGTGCCACCACGCCAACAGGGCCCTATGGCTACACCTTC

J gene: TRBJ2-7
clone size: once
V gene: TRBV5-1
D gene: NA
CDR3 protein: CASSLAGGTGSYEQYF
CDR3 DNA: TGCGCCAGCAGCTTGGCCGGGGGGACAGGCTCCTACGAGCAGTACTTC

J gene: TRBJ2-7
clone size: NA
V gene: TRBV6-6
D gene: NA
CDR3 protein: CASRSLSDSSYEQYF
CDR3 DNA: TGTGCCAGCAGATCCCTTAGCGATAGCTCCTACGAGCAGTACTTC

J gene: TRBJ2-3
clone size: NA
V gene: TRBV4-2
D gene: NA
CDR3 protein: CASSQVIWELGTDTQYF
CDR3 DNA: TGTGCCAGCAGCCAAGTGATCTGGGAGTTGGGCACAGATACGCAGTATTTT

J gene: TRBJ2-3
clone size: NA
V gene: TRBV25-1
D gene: NA
CDR3 protein: CASSEIKSGNTQYF
CDR3 DNA: TGTGCCAGCAGTGAAATAAAGAGCGGAAATACGCAGTATTTT

J gene: TRBJ2-7
clone size: NA
V gene: TRBV25-1
D gene: TRBD2
CDR3 protein: CASSEYSGRPYEQYF
CDR3 DNA: TGTGCCAGCAGTGAATATAGCGGGAGGCCCTACGAGCAGTACTTC

J gene: TRBJ1-2
clone size: NA
V gene: TRBV28
D gene: NA
CDR3 protein: CASSTQGRGIKGYTF
CDR3 DNA: TGTGCCAGCAGTACCCAAGGGAGGGGCATAAAGGGCTACACCTTC

J gene: TRBJ1-1
clone size: NA
V gene: TRBV2
D gene: TRBD1
CDR3 protein: CASMMRQGVEAFF
CDR3 DNA: TGTGCCAGCATGATGAGACAGGGAGTTGAAGCTTTCTTT

J gene: TRBJ2-6
clone size: NA
V gene: TRBV27
D gene: TRBD1
CDR3 protein: CANPYLTGAGANVLTF
CDR3 DNA: TGTGCCAACCCATACCTGACAGGGGCCGGGGCCAACGTCCTGACTTTC

J gene: TRBJ2-3
clone size: NA
V gene: TRBV28
D gene: TRBD2
CDR3 protein: CASRSSGRILDTQYF
CDR3 DNA: TGTGCCAGCAGATCTAGCGGGAGAATCTTAGATACGCAGTATTTT

J gene: TRBJ2-3
clone size: NA
V gene: TRBV27
D gene: NA
CDR3 protein: CASSLSRFSTDTQYF
CDR3 DNA: TGTGCCAGCAGTTTATCGAGGTTTAGCACAGATACGCAGTATTTT

J gene: TRBJ1-2
clone size: NA
V gene: TRBV2
D gene: NA
CDR3 protein: CASRGMTGGFYGYTF
CDR3 DNA: TGTGCCAGCAGGGGTATGACGGGGGGCTTCTATGGCTACACCTTC

J gene: TRBJ1-2
clone size: once
V gene: TRBV28
D gene: TRBD1
CDR3 protein: CASSFSLRGLGYTF
CDR3 DNA: TGTGCCAGCAGTTTTTCGCTCAGGGGGCTTGGCTACACCTTC

J gene: TRBJ2-2
clone size: NA
V gene: TRBV4-1
D gene: TRBD2
CDR3 protein: CASSQASGTNTGELFF
CDR3 DNA: TGCGCCAGCAGCCAAGCTAGCGGAACGAACACCGGGGAGCTGTTTTTT

J gene: TRBJ2-7
clone size: NA
V gene: TRBV20-1
D gene: NA
CDR3 protein: CSASLERDEQYF
CDR3 DNA: TGCAGTGCTAGTCTAGAAAGAGACGAGCAGTACTTC

J gene: TRBJ2-2
clone size: NA
V gene: TRBV23-1
D gene: NA
CDR3 protein: CATQVNTGELFF
CDR3 DNA: TGCGCCACCCAGGTGAACACCGGGGAGCTGTTTTTT

J gene: TRBJ1-1
clone size: NA
V gene: TRBV10-3
D gene: NA
CDR3 protein: CATQAYTEAFF
CDR3 DNA: TGTGCCACCCAGGCTTACACTGAAGCTTTCTTT

J gene: TRBJ1-1
clone size: NA
V gene: TRBV5-1
D gene: NA
CDR3 protein: CASRQNTGIGNAEAFF
CDR3 DNA: TGCGCCAGCAGACAAAATACAGGGATCGGGAACGCTGAAGCTTTCTTT

J gene: TRBJ1-2
clone size: NA
V gene: TRBV28
D gene: NA
CDR3 protein: CASLKGGGTWGYTF
CDR3 DNA: TGTGCCAGCCTTAAAGGCGGGGGTACGTGGGGCTACACCTTC

J gene: TRBJ1-2
clone size: NA
V gene: TRBV20-1
D gene: TRBD1
CDR3 protein: CSASLDRGIFANGYTF
CDR3 DNA: TGCAGTGCTAGTTTGGACAGGGGAATTTTTGCCAATGGCTACACCTTC

J gene: TRBJ1-5
clone size: many
V gene: TRBV5-8
D gene: TRBD1
CDR3 protein: CASSGRDSSLQPQHF
CDR3 DNA: TGTGCCAGCTCCGGCCGGGACAGCTCCCTTCAGCCCCAGCATTTT

J gene: TRBJ2-2
clone size: NA
V gene: TRBV28
D gene: NA
CDR3 protein: CASSFGGFSPGELFF
CDR3 DNA: TGTGCCAGCAGTTTTGGGGGGTTTTCGCCCGGGGAGCTGTTTTTT

J gene: TRBJ2-1
clone size: NA
V gene: TRBV18
D gene: NA
CDR3 protein: CASSWRGLVGNEQFF
CDR3 DNA: TGTGCCAGCTCATGGAGGGGTTTAGTGGGCAATGAGCAGTTCTTC

J gene: TRBJ1-1
clone size: few
V gene: TRBV6-5
D gene: NA
CDR3 protein: CASSYSGFQANTEAFF
CDR3 DNA: TGTGCCAGCAGTTACTCTGGTTTCCAAGCGAACACTGAAGCTTTCTTT

J gene: TRBJ2-3
clone size: NA
V gene: TRBV9
D gene: NA
CDR3 protein: CASSVANRRTDTQYF
CDR3 DNA: TGTGCCAGCAGCGTAGCTAATAGGAGAACAGATACGCAGTATTTT

J gene: TRBJ2-7
clone size: NA
V gene: TRBV28
D gene: NA
CDR3 protein: CASSLREEQYF
CDR3 DNA: TGTGCCAGCAGTTTGAGGGAAGAGCAGTACTTC

J gene: TRBJ1-6
clone size: NA
V gene: TRBV20-1
D gene: TRBD1
CDR3 protein: CSAEGDRVHF
CDR3 DNA: TGCAGTGCCGAGGGGGACAGGGTCCACTTT

J gene: TRBJ2-7
clone size: NA
V gene: TRBV10-2
D gene: NA
CDR3 protein: CASGGGYEQYF
CDR3 DNA: TGCGCCAGCGGTGGCGGCTACGAGCAGTACTTC

J gene: TRBJ1-4
clone size: NA
V gene: TRBV7-9
D gene: TRBD1
CDR3 protein: CASSYRPRDISGQNEKLFF
CDR3 DNA: TGTGCCAGCAGCTATCGCCCCAGGGATATCTCGGGACAGAATGAAAAACTGTTTTTT

J gene: TRBJ2-7
clone size: NA
V gene: TRBV7-6
D gene: TRBD1
CDR3 protein: CASSPGTGSGYEQYF
CDR3 DNA: TGTGCCAGCAGCCCCGGGACAGGGTCAGGCTACGAGCAGTACTTC

J gene: TRBJ2-4
clone size: NA
V gene: TRBV7-3
D gene: NA
CDR3 protein: CASSFSSENIQYF
CDR3 DNA: TGTGCCAGCAGCTTCTCGAGTGAGAACATTCAGTACTTC

J gene: TRBJ1-2
clone size: once
V gene: TRBV3-1/TRBV3-2
D gene: NA
CDR3 protein: CASSPGRGNYGYTF
CDR3 DNA: TGTGCCAGCAGCCCTGGGCGGGGTAACTATGGCTACACCTTC

J gene: TRBJ2-7
clone size: NA
V gene: TRBV29-1
D gene: NA
CDR3 protein: CSVGFTVSEQYF
CDR3 DNA: TGCAGCGTTGGATTCACGGTTTCCGAGCAGTACTTC

J gene: TRBJ2-1
clone size: NA
V gene: TRBV3-1/TRBV3-2
D gene: TRBD2
CDR3 protein: CASSQGLAGDEQFF
CDR3 DNA: TGTGCCAGCAGCCAAGGCCTAGCGGGAGATGAGCAGTTCTTC

J gene: TRBJ1-3
clone size: NA
V gene: TRBV2
D gene: TRBD1
CDR3 protein: CASSQNQGASGNTIYF
CDR3 DNA: TGTGCCAGCAGCCAAAACCAGGGGGCATCGGGAAACACCATATATTTT

J gene: TRBJ2-5
clone size: NA
V gene: TRBV5-1
D gene: NA
CDR3 protein: CASSFGGIQETQYF
CDR3 DNA: TGCGCCAGCAGCTTCGGGGGAATCCAAGAGACCCAGTACTTC

J gene: TRBJ1-5
clone size: NA
V gene: TRBV28
D gene: NA
CDR3 protein: CASSLPRQGLQPQHF
CDR3 DNA: TGTGCCAGCAGTTTACCCCGCCAGGGGCTTCAGCCCCAGCATTTT

J gene: TRBJ1-1
clone size: NA
V gene: TRBV7-9
D gene: NA
CDR3 protein: CASSPRGGARTEAFF
CDR3 DNA: TGTGCCAGCAGCCCCCGGGGAGGGGCGAGAACTGAAGCTTTCTTT